This entry concerns a single T cell receptor beta chain. The antigen remains undetermined. V was trimmed by 10 bases and J by 2 bases, leaving 18 bases between them. This CDR3 comprises 15 residues. Germline assignment: CDR1 SEHNR and CDR2 FQNEAQ (reference sequence). The entry originates in a study of response to subunit inactivated influenza vaccine. Findings of the study overall: Each seasonal influenza vaccination recruits few new T cells, the authors suggested.

TCRdb independently ran MiXCR on the RT-PCR reads; one entry per CDR3 protein. The sample yields about half a million distinct CDR3 sequences, 7.6% seen once. The input for sequencing was PBMCs from blood, taken roughly 24 months after vaccination. The sequence derives from a man between 45 and 75 years old who received an inactivated influenza vaccine. The gene calls are TRBV7-9 and TRBJ1-5; D uncertain. CDR3 sequence: CAKRAAVICNQPQHF. The CDR3 region has the DNA TGTGCCAAGCGGGCAGCCGTCATTTGCAATCAGCCCCAGCATTTT.